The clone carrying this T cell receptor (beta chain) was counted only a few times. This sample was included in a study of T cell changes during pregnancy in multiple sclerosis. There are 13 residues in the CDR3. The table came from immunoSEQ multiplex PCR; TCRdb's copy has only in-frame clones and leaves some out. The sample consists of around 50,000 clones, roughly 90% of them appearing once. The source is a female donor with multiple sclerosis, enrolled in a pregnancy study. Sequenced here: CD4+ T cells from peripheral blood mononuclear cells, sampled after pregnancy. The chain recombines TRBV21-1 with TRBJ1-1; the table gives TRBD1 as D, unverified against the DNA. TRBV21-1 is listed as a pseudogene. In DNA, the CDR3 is TGTGCCAGCAGCCGGACAGGGTTTGGTGAAGCTTTCTTT. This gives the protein CASSRTGFGEAFF.